The T cell receptor (beta chain) under discussion was sequenced for a study of cytomegalovirus exposure and HLA in healthy donors. PCR used 60 Vbeta primers and 13 Jbeta primers. Repertoires were generated with immunoSEQ multiplex PCR, while TCRdb's copy carries only in-frame clones and drops some. The repertoire includes approximately 110,000 clones, just under 75% of them detected once, and approximately 4.3% sits in the top ten. The CDR3 runs 13 residues. In germline, CDR1 is SGDLS, CDR2 YYNGEE. Trimming removed 7 bases from V and 4 bases from J, with 15 bases in between. This clone was counted between two and nine times.

The clonotype originates from a man between 60 and 70 years old in good health and CMV-seropositive. The chain is built from TRBV9 and TRBJ2-7; possibly TRBD2 for D (6 bases). Sequenced: PBMCs. CDR3 DNA: TGTGCCAGCGGGCGGGGACCCCAATACGAGCAGTACTTC. Protein sequence: CASGRGPQYEQYF.